This entry lists 26 T cell receptor beta chains sequenced from one sample in a study of metastatic and nonmetastatic thyroid tumors. Through MiXCR, TCRdb re-clonotyped the PCR reads. Of 39,000 or so clones listed, over 40% are singletons. No treatment had been given to any patient before thyroid surgery. Material: tumor tissue. The receptor source for this set is a male donor with papillary thyroid cancer or a benign thyroid nodule (not recorded which). Some clones in this sample may be carry-over from other donors' samples.

This clone was seen a handful of times. This chain links TRBV28 with TRBJ2-5; 10 bases match TRBD2. The J call may be in error: the DNA end matches TRBJ2-1 better. CDR3 length: 18 amino acids. Germline loops: CDR1 MDHEN, CDR2 SYDVKM. The CDR3 nucleotides are TGTGCCAGCAGTCCTCGCTCTAGCGGGAGCGCCGCCTACAATGAGCAGTTCTTC. This gives the protein CASSPRSSGSAAYNEQFF.

This chain uses TRBV7-8 with TRBJ2-1; tentatively, D is TRBD2 (5 bases). The germline gives CDR1 SGHVS, CDR2 FQNEAQ. Trimming took off 1 base at V and 4 bases at J, with 8 bases between the two ends. The CDR3 has 14 residues. For the CDR3, the DNA is TGTGCCAGCAGCTTAGTCACGGGATACAATGAGCAGTTCTTC. This translates into CASSLVTGYNEQFF.

The CDR3 spells CASSQYRDKGTDTQYF. The CDR3, as DNA: TGCGCCAGCAGCCAATACCGGGACAAGGGGACAGATACGCAGTATTTT. The chain employs TRBV4-1 and TRBJ2-3; the D gene is possibly TRBD1 (6 bases). Germline V gene sequence: CDR1 MGHRA, CDR2 YSYEKL. This CDR3 contains 16 residues. The V end lost 2 bases, the J end lost 3 bases, and 15 bases lay between the germline ends.

This clone appeared a few times. V is TRBV6-6 and J is TRBJ2-1, with D perhaps TRBD2 (5 bases). This CDR3 has 16 amino acids. CDR1 is MNHNY and CDR2 is SVGAGI in the germline V gene (reference sequence). Trimming removed 0 bases at V and 3 bases at J, with 12 bases between. CDR3 in amino acids: CASSYSLAGGYNEQFF. The CDR3 coding sequence is TGTGCCAGCAGTTACTCTTTGGCGGGTGGCTACAATGAGCAGTTCTTC.

The V call is TRBV2, the J call TRBJ1-6; D is possibly TRBD1 (5 bases). V gave up 5 bases and J gave up 7 bases, with 18 bases separating them. The germline gives CDR1 SNHLY, CDR2 FYNNEI. This CDR3 is built from 16 residues. The CDR3 protein is CASSRPPDRKNSPLHF. CDR3 bases: TGTGCCAGCAGTCGCCCCCCCGACAGAAAAAATTCACCCCTCCACTTT.

This clone was counted a few times. The J gene is TRBJ2-7, the V gene TRBV6-1; 9 nucleotides match TRBD2. The CDR3 is 15 amino acids. Germline V gene lookup returns CDR1 MNHNS and CDR2 SASEGT. V trimming: 3 bases; J trimming: 4 bases; junction bases outside the gene matches: 7. CDR3 residues: CASSEVAGEQYEQYF. In DNA form, the CDR3 reads TGTGCCAGCAGTGAGGTAGCGGGGGAGCAGTACGAGCAGTACTTC.

V and J are TRBV27 and TRBJ2-7; maybe TRBD1 (6 bases). V was clipped by 6 bases and J by 3 bases, with 15 bases between them. Germline V lookup: CDR1 MNHEY, CDR2 SMNVEV (reference sequence). The CDR3 extends over 14 amino acids. The CDR3 loop reads CASRLSQGNYEQYF. CDR3 nucleotide sequence: TGTGCCAGCAGGCTTTCACAGGGCAACTACGAGCAGTACTTC.

The rearrangement joins TRBV20-1 to TRBJ2-3; 14 positions match TRBD2. The germline gives CDR1 DFQATT, CDR2 SNEGSKA (reference sequence). The CDR3 is made up of 17 amino acids. With 5 bases clipped from V and 0 bases from J, the junction kept 7 bases outside the gene matches. The CDR3 here is CSAVTSGRALSTDTQYF. CDR3 in DNA: TGCAGTGCTGTGACTAGCGGGAGGGCCCTTAGCACAGATACGCAGTATTTT.

The chain recombines TRBV5-5 with TRBJ1-6, with unresolved D. Trimming removed 0 bases from V and 7 bases from J, with 8 bases in between. This CDR3 has 14 residues. CDR1 SGHKS and CDR2 YYEKEE come from the germline V gene (reference sequence). The CDR3 nucleotides read TGTGCCAGCAGCTTGGTGGCCAGGAATTCACCCCTCCACTTT. Protein: CASSLVARNSPLHF.

The chain links TRBV7-8 to TRBJ2-7; TRBD2 matches 14 bases. Germline V gene sequence: CDR1 SGHVS, CDR2 FQNEAQ. V dropped 3 bases and J dropped 7; count of bases not matched to a gene: 14. This CDR3 is built from 18 residues. CDR3 region: CASSFGLAGGPFRGEQYF. CDR3 DNA: TGTGCCAGCAGCTTCGGACTAGCGGGAGGTCCCTTCCGGGGGGAGCAGTACTTC. The full variable domain, in which reference TRBV7-8 and TRBJ2-7 provide the parts outside the CDR3, is GAGVSQSPRYKVAKRGQDVALRCDPISGHVSLFWYQQALGQGPEFLTYFQNEAQLDKSGLPSDRFFAERPEGSVSTLKIQRTQQEDSAVYLCASSFGLAGGPFRGEQYFGPGTRLTVT.

With regard to this clone: Other DNA sequences in the sample encode the same CDR3. This sequence joins TRBV9 and TRBJ2-3, with 8 positions matching TRBD2. CDR3 length: 15 residues. Germline CDR1 reads SGDLS; CDR2 reads YYNGEE. V lost 2 bases, J lost 1 base, and 3 bases stayed unmatched. CDR3 nucleotides: TGTGCCAGCAGCGTGGTTAGCGGGGGCACAGATACGCAGTATTTT. As protein: CASSVVSGGTDTQYF. Full variable domain (remainder filled in from reference TRBV9 and TRBJ2-3): DSGVTQTPKHLITATGQRVTLRCSPRSGDLSVYWYQQSLDQGLQFLIQYYNGEERAKGNILERFSAQQFPDLHSELNLSSLELGDSALYFCASSVVSGGTDTQYFGPGTRLTVL.

The rearrangement uses TRBV6-2 or TRBV6-3 and TRBJ2-1; the match to TRBD2 covers 8 bases. The V segment lost 5 bases and the J segment 15 bases; nucleotides outside the gene matches: 9. The CDR3 covers 12 residues. CDR1 and CDR2 (germline): MNHEY, SVGEGT. The CDR3 here is CASSTGTRGWFF. CDR3 DNA: TGTGCCAGCAGTACGGGGACTAGGGGGTGGTTCTTC.

Judged by abundance, this clone is medium-sized. The chain has TRBV7-3 and TRBJ2-6; TRBD2 might be the D (5 bases). Per the germline V gene, CDR1 is SGHTA and CDR2 is FQGTGA. Trimming took off 5 bases at V and 0 bases at J, with 11 bases between the two ends. The length of the CDR3 is 16 residues. CDR3 in amino acids: CASSRTAGSGANVLTF. As DNA, the CDR3 is TGTGCCAGCAGCCGGACTGCAGGCTCTGGGGCCAACGTCCTGACTTTC.

The chain combines TRBV5-1 with TRBJ1-1; 7 nucleotides match TRBD1. This CDR3 region has 14 residues. With V trimmed by 2 bases and J by 3 bases, 4 bases remained unmatched. Per the germline V gene, CDR1 is SGHRS and CDR2 is YFSETQ. The CDR3 bases are TGCGCCAGCAGCTTCTCAGGGGGGGACACTGAAGCTTTCTTT. This sequence encodes CASSFSGGDTEAFF.

V usage is TRBV4-1 and J usage is TRBJ1-2, with D possibly matching TRBD1 (5 bases). CDR3 length: 15 residues. Germline V gives CDR1 MGHRA, CDR2 YSYEKL. Between the trimmed V and J ends, which lost 0 bases and 4 bases, there was a span of 12 bases. Here the CDR3 reads CASSQDGRVGYGYTF. In DNA form, the CDR3 reads TGCGCCAGCAGCCAAGATGGCAGGGTAGGCTATGGCTACACCTTC.

This clone was counted a few times. V and J are TRBV29-1 and TRBJ1-3; weak D call: TRBD1 (5 bases). This CDR3 comprises 16 residues. Germline V lookup: CDR1 SQVTM, CDR2 ANQGSEA. The germline V and J ends were trimmed by 0 bases and 2 bases, with 14 bases remaining between them. This CDR3 reads CSVEDHRFLAGNTIYF. For the CDR3, the DNA is TGCAGCGTTGAAGATCACAGGTTCTTGGCTGGAAACACCATATATTTT.

This sequence joins TRBV10-1 and TRBJ2-1; TRBD2 agrees at 7 bases. The germline V gene encodes CDR1 WNHNN and CDR2 SYGVQD (reference sequence). This CDR3 contains 15 residues. J lost 6 bases, V lost 3 bases, and 8 bases had no gene match. CDR3 amino acids: CASSDRSGTVNEQFF. The CDR3 DNA follows: TGCGCCAGCAGTGATAGAAGCGGGACCGTCAATGAGCAGTTCTTC.

This clone has just a few counts. The chain employs TRBV5-8 and TRBJ1-6, with 8 bases fitting TRBD1. Germline CDR1 SGHTS, CDR2 YDEGEE. With 2 bases clipped from V and 7 bases from J, the junction kept 8 bases outside the gene matches. The CDR3 spans 16 residues. Here the CDR3 reads CASSFWQGAGNSPLHF. DNA of the CDR3: TGTGCCAGCAGCTTTTGGCAGGGGGCGGGAAATTCACCCCTCCACTTT.

The genes are TRBV6-1 and TRBJ2-3; TRBD2 agrees at 7 bases. V was clipped by 7 bases and J by 0 bases; unmatched bases: 4. Germline-derived CDR1 and CDR2 are MNHNS and SASEGT. The CDR3 runs to 14 residues. Written as DNA, the CDR3 is TGTGCCAGCACTGCGGGACTAAGCACAGATACGCAGTATTTT. It yields the protein CASTAGLSTDTQYF.

This sequence joins TRBV4-2 and TRBJ2-3; 12 nucleotides agree with TRBD2. The CDR3 totals 18 residues. The V and J ends lost 0 bases and 4 bases, in that order; junction bases with no gene match: 8. Germline CDR1 and CDR2: LGHNA and YNFKEQ. The CDR3 coding sequence is TGTGCCAGCAGCCAAGAGCTAGCGGGAGGGCCAAGGGCAGATACGCAGTATTTT. The encoded protein is CASSQELAGGPRADTQYF.

This clone was recorded at least ten times. This chain joins TRBV28 and TRBJ2-2; a weak D match, TRBD2 (6 bases). Germline V gene lookup returns CDR1 MDHEN and CDR2 SYDVKM. This CDR3 is built from 14 residues. Trimming pared 5 bases from V and 7 bases from J, leaving 14 bases between. The DNA for the CDR3 is TGTGCCAGCAGTCCCTCTAGCGCAAGCGGGGAGCTGTTTTTT. It translates to CASSPSSASGELFF.

The gene calls are TRBV6-1 and TRBJ2-5, with D perhaps matching TRBD1 (5 bases). CDR1 MNHNS and CDR2 SASEGT come from the germline V gene. This CDR3 contains 15 residues. Trimming cost V 1 base and J 5 bases, with 14 bases left between them. CDR3 in amino acids: CASSEVGLAGETQYF. Written as DNA, the CDR3 is TGTGCCAGCAGTGAAGTCGGCTTAGCAGGGGAGACCCAGTACTTC.

This clone was seen only once. The chain joins TRBV5-1 to TRBJ2-2; 10 nucleotides align to TRBD1. Trimming at V came to 5 bases and at J to 5 bases, leaving 3 bases not matched to a gene. Germline CDR1 and CDR2: SGHRS and YFSETQ. This CDR3 is built from 14 residues. Here the CDR3 reads CASSRDRGTGELFF. CDR3 coding DNA: TGCGCCAGCAGTCGGGACAGGGGTACCGGGGAGCTGTTTTTT.

The chain uses TRBV2 and TRBJ2-7; the D gene is possibly TRBD1 (7 bases). The CDR3 has 14 amino acids. CDR1 SNHLY and CDR2 FYNNEI come from the germline V gene. Trimming left V 2 bases short and J 2 bases short, with 10 bases between. CDR3 sequence: CASSEPRGAYEQYF. The CDR3 coding sequence is TGTGCCAGCAGTGAACCCAGGGGGGCCTACGAGCAGTACTTC.

The chain recombines TRBV27 with TRBJ2-1, with D possibly TRBD1 on 6 matching bases. Trimming took off 0 bases at V and 9 bases at J, with 18 bases between the two ends. Germline loops: CDR1 MNHEY, CDR2 SMNVEV (reference sequence). The CDR3 has 16 residues. The CDR3 DNA sequence: TGTGCCAGCAGTTTATCGAGGGACACCTCTAAGGGTGAGCAGTTCTTC. Translating gives CASSLSRDTSKGEQFF.

This clone occurred many times. V and J are TRBV3-1 and TRBJ2-1; 9 bases map to TRBD1. The length of the CDR3 is 16 residues. The V segment lost 1 base and the J segment 5 bases; nucleotides outside the gene matches: 6. Germline V gene data show CDR1 as LGHDT and CDR2 as YNNKEL (reference sequence). CDR3 amino acids: CASSQVTDRGHNEQFF. The CDR3, as DNA: TGTGCCAGCAGCCAAGTTACGGACAGGGGCCACAATGAGCAGTTCTTC.